This T cell receptor beta chain derives from a study of T cell repertoires in cytomegalovirus infection. Study-wide background: HLA-C-restricted CMV epitopes, recently identified, and well-studied HLA-B-restricted ones were used by the study.

The CDR3 is 15 residues long. Germline-derived CDR1 and CDR2 are SEHNR and FQNEAQ (reference sequence). The V end lost 4 bases, the J end lost 2 bases, and 14 bases lay between the germline ends. From the reads, TCRdb called clonotypes with MiXCR, one entry per CDR3 protein. The sample has roughly 500,000 distinct CDR3 sequences, roughly 34% seen once; the top ten hold roughly a sixth. This clonotype was counted only a few times. Its matching antigen is unknown. V is TRBV7-9 and J is TRBJ1-2; D remains unclear. The material sequenced was cultured PBMCs, taken from culture after CMV antigen stimulation. The source of this sequence is a human donor in good health (CMV status not recorded). Some clones in this sample may be carry-over from other donors' samples. CDR3 bases: TGTGCCAGCAGCTCCAGACGGACCGACAACTATGGCTACACCTTC. It codes for CASSSRRTDNYGYTF.